This record concerns one T cell receptor beta chain sequence. Its antigen is not known. The sample originates from a study of blood T cells in healthy people across ages. This CDR3 contains 15 residues. V was trimmed by 1 base and J by 1 base, leaving 10 bases between them. Per the germline V gene, CDR1 is LGHNA and CDR2 is YSLEER. All donors came from Russia, were Caucasian and healthy, and spanned ages about 6 to 100. Per-sample yields of isolated PBMCs were at least 7 million. With a J-beta primer mix and a sample-barcoded 5' primer, a second PCR ran roughly 6 to 12 cycles. Each sample yielded at least 3 million CDR3-containing paired-end reads. Each CDR3 protein is one row after TCRdb ran MiXCR on the 5' RACE reads. The sample gives 1.5 million to 2 million distinct CDR3 sequences, 49% of which show up once; over 2% is in the top ten. Findings of the study overall: Higher diversity, along with more naive CD4+ cells, distinguished long-lived donors from aged donors.

The sequencing input was blood. The origin of this receptor is a woman aged 40 to 49 in good health. V and J are TRBV4-3 and TRBJ2-5, with D unresolved. CDR3 sequence reads: CASSQGRASQETQYF. CDR3 bases: TGCGCCAGCAGCCAAGGACGAGCATCCCAAGAGACCCAGTACTTC.